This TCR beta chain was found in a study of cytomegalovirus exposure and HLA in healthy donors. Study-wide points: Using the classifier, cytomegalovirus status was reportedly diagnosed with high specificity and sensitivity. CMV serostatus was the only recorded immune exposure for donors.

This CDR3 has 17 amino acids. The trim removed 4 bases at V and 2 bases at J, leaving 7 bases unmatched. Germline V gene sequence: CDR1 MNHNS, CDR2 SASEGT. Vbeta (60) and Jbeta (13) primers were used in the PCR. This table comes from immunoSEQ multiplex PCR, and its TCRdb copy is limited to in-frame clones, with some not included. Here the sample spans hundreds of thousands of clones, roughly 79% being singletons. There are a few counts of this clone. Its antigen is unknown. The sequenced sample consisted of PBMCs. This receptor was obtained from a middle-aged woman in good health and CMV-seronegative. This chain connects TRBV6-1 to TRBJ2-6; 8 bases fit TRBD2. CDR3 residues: CASSAAGGQPGANVLTF. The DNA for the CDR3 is TGTGCCAGCAGTGCTGCGGGGGGCCAACCTGGGGCCAACGTCCTGACTTTC.